This T cell receptor (beta chain) was captured by sequencing in a study of T-cell reconstitution after alpha-beta-depleted transplantation in children. As it was prepared, the TCRbeta library received unique molecular identifiers. TCRdb recomputed calls from the PCR reads with MiXCR, one row per CDR3 protein. The sample carries around 270,000 distinct CDR3 sequences, almost 8% recorded once. General study findings and limits: For some patients, TCRbeta diversity was high at day 60 because of recipient T cells and thymic progenitors that survived. Roughly two months post-transplant, alpha-beta T cells reportedly originated from several hundred graft clones that had expanded. Newly generated T cells supplied most T-cell counts and diversity one year post-transplant.

A few counts support this clonotype. Its specificity is not known. CDR1 is MNHNS and CDR2 is SASEGT in the germline V gene. The length of the CDR3 is 13 residues. The J gene is TRBJ2-2, the V gene TRBV6-1; possibly TRBD1 or TRBD2 for D (7 bases each). The specimen comprised peripheral blood, sampled 360 days after TCRalphabeta/CD19-depleted stem cell transplant. The receptor comes from a female patient aged 2-15 years who had a stem cell transplant for Fanconi anemia, so the T cells may come from the graft donor. CDR3 amino acids: CVTDQGGTGELFF. The CDR3 DNA follows: TGTGTTACCGACCAGGGGGGGACCGGGGAGCTGTTTTTT.